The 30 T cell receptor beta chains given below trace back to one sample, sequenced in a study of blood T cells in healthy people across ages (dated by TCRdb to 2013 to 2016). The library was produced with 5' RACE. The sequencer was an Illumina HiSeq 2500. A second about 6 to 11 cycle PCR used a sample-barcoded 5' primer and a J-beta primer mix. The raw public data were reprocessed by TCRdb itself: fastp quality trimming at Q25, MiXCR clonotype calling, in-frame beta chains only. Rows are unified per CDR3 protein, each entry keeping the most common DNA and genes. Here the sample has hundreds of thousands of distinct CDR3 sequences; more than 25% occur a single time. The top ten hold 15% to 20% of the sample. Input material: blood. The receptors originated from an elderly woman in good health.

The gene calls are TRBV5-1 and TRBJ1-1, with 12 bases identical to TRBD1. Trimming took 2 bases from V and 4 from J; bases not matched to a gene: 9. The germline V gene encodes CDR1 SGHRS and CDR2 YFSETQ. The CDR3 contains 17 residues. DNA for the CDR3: TGCGCCAGCAGCTTCGAGAGGGGACAGGGGGCTGTCACTGAAGCTTTCTTT. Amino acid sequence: CASSFERGQGAVTEAFF.

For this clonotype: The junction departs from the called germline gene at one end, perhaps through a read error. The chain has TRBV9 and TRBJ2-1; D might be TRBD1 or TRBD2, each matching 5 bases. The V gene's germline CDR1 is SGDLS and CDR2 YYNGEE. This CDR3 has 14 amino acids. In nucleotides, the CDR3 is TGTGCCAGCAGCGTAGGGGACCTCTATAATGGGCAGTTCTTC. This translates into CASSVGDLYNGQFF.

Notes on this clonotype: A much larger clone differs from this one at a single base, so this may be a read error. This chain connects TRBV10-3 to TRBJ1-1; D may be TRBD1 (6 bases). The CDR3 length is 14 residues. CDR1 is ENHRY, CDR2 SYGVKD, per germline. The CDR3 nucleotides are TGTGCCATCAGACAGGGTAAGGTAAACACTGGAGCTTTCTTT. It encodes CAIRQGKVNTGAFF.

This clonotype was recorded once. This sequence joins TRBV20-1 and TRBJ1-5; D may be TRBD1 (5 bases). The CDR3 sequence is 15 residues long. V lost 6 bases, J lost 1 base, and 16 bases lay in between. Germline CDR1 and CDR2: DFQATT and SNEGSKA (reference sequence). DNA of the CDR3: TGCAGTGCGCCCGGGACCCAGAGGAGCAATCAGCCCCAGCATTTT. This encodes CSAPGTQRSNQPQHF.

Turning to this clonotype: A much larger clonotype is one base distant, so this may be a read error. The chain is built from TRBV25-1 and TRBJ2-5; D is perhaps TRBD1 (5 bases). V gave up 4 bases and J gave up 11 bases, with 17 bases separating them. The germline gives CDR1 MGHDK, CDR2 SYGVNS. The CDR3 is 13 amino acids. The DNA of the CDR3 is TGTGCCAGCAGTGCAGACAGATACAATGAGCAGTACTTC. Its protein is CASSADRYNEQYF.

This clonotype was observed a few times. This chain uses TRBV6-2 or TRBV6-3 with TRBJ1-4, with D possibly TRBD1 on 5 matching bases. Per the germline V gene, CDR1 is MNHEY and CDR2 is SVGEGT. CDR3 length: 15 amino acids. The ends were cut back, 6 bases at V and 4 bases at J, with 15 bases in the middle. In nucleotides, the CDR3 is TGTGCCAGCAGCTTTTGGGGACGGATTAATGAAAAACTGTTTTTT. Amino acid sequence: CASSFWGRINEKLFF.

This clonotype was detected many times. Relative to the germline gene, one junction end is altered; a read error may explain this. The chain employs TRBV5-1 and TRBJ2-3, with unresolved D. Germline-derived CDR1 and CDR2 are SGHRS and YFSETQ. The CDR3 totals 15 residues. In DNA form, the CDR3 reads TGTGCCAGCTCCCTCGTTGGTGCCAGCACAGATACGCAGTATTTT. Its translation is CASSLVGASTDTQYF. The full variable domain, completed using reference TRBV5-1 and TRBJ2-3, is KAGVTQTPRYLIKTRGQQVTLSCSPISGHRSVSWYQQTPGQGLQFLFEYFSETQRNKGNFPGRFSGRQFSNSRSEMNVSTLELGDSALYLCASSLVGASTDTQYFGPGTRLTVL.

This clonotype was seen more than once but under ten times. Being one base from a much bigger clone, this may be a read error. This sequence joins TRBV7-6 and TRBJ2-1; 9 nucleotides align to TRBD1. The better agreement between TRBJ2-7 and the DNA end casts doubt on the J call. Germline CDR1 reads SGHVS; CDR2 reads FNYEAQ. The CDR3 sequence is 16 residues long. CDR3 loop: CASSLAGTGIINEQYF. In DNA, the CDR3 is TGTGCCAGCAGCTTAGCCGGGACAGGGATAATCAATGAGCAGTACTTC.

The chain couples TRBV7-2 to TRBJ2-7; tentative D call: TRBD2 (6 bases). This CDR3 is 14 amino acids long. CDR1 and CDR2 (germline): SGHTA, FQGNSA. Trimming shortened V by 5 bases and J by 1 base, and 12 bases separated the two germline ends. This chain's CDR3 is CASSRAGPSYEQYF. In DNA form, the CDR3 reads TGTGCCAGCAGCCGAGCGGGCCCGTCCTACGAGCAGTACTTC.

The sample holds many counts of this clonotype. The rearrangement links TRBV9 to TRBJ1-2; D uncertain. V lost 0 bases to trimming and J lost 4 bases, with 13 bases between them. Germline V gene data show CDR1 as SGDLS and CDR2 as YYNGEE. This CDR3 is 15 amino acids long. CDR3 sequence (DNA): TGTGCCAGCAGCGTAGATTCTTCAAGTCCCTATGGCTACACCTTC. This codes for CASSVDSSSPYGYTF.

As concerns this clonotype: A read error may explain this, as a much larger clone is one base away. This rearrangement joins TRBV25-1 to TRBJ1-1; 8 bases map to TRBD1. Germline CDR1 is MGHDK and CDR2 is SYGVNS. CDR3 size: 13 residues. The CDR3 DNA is TGTGCCACCGACAGGGGCGGGAACACTGTAGCTTTCTTT. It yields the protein CATDRGGNTVAFF.

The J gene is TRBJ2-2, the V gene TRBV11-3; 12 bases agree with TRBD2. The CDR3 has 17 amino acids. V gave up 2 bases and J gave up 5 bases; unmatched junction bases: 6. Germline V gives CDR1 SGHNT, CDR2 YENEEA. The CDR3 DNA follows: TGTGCCAGCAGCTTAACGGGACTAGCGGGTAGAACCGGGGAGCTGTTTTTT. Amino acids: CASSLTGLAGRTGELFF.

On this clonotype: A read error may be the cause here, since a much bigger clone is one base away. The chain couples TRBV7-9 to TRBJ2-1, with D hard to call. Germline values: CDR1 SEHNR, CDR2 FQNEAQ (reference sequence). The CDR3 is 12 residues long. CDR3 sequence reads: CAGSFFIDEQFF. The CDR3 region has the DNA TGTGCCGGCAGCTTTTTTATCGATGAGCAGTTCTTC.

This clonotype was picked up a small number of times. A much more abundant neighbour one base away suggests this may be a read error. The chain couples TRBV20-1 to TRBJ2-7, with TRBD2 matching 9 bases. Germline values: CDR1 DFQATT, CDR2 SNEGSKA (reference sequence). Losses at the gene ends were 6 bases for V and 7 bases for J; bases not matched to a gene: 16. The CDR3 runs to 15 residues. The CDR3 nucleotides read TGCAGTGCGGGGTCGGCGGGGGGGCCAGACAATGAGCAGTACTTC. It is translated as CSAGSAGGPDNEQYF.

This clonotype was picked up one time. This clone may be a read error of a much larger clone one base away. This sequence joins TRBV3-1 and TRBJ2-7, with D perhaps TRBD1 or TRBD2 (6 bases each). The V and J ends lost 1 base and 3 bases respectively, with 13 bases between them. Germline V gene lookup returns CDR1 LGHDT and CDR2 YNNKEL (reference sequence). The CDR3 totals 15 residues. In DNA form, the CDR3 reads TGTGCCAGCAGCCAAGTGGACGGGGGCTTCTACGAGCAGTACTTC. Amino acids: CASSQVDGGFYEQYF.

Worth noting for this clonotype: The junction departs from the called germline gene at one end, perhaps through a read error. In DNA, the CDR3 is TGTGCCAACAGCTCGGACAGGGGGCACGGCTACACCTTC. It codes for CANSSDRGHGYTF. The gene calls are TRBV11-3 and TRBJ1-2; 11 bases are a match to TRBD1. The germline gives CDR1 SGHNT, CDR2 YENEEA. The length of the CDR3 is 13 residues.

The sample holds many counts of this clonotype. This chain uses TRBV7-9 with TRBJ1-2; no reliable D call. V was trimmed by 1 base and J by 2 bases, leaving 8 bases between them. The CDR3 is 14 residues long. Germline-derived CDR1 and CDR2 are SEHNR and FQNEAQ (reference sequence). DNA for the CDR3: TGTGCCAGCAGCTTAGGAGGCGTAAACTATGGCTACACCTTC. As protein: CASSLGGVNYGYTF.

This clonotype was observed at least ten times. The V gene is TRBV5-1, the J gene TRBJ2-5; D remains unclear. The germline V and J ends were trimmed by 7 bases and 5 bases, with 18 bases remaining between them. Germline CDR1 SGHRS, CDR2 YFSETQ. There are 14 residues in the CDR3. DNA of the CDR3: TGCGCCAGCGTACCCACACCAGGCAGGGAGACCCAGTACTTC. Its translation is CASVPTPGRETQYF.

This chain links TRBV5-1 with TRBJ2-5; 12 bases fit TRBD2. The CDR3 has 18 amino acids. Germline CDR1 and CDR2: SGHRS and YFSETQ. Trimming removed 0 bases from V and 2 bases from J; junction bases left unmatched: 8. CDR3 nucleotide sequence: TGCGCCAGCAGCTTGGTTTTGGCTAGCGGGGGGGAACAAGAGACCCAGTACTTC. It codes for CASSLVLASGGEQETQYF.

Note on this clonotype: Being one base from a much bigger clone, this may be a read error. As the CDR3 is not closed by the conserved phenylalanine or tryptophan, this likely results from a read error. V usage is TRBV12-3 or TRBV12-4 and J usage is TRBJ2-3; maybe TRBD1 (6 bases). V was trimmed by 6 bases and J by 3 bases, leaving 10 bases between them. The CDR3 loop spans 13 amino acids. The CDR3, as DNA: TGTGCCAGCAGATCAGGGGAGACAGATACGCAGTATTCT. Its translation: CASRSGETDTQYS.

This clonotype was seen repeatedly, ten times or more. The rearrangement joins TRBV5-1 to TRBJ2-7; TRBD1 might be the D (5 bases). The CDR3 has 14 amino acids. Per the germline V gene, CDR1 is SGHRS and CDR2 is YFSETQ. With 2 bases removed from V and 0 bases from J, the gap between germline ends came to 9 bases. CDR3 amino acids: CASSLQDASYEQYF. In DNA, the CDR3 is TGCGCCAGCAGCTTACAGGATGCCTCCTACGAGCAGTACTTC.

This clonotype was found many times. The CDR3 DNA sequence: TGCGCCAGCAGCCAAGGGACGGTGAACACTGAAGCTTTCTTT. Its translation is CASSQGTVNTEAFF. The V and J genes are TRBV4-3 and TRBJ1-1; D is unresolved. CDR1 and CDR2 from the germline V gene are LGHNA and YSLEER. V was cut by 1 base and J by 0 bases, with 6 bases left in between. This CDR3 is 14 amino acids long.

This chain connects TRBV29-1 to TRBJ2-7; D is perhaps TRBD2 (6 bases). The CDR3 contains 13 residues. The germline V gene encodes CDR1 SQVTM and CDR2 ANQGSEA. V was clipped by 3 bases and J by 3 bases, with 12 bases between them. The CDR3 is CSVDLGGNYEQYF. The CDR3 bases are TGCAGCGTTGATCTGGGGGGAAACTACGAGCAGTACTTC.

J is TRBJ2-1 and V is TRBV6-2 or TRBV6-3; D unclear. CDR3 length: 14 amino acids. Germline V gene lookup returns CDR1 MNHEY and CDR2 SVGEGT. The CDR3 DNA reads TGTGTGAGCAGTTACTCGACAAGCTACAATGAGCAGTTCTTC. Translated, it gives CVSSYSTSYNEQFF.

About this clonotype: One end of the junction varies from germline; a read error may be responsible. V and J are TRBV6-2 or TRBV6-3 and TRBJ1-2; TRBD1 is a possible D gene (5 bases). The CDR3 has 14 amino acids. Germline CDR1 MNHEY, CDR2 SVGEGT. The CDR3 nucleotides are TGTGCCAGCAGGCGCCCGGACATTAACCATGGCTACACCTTC. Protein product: CASRRPDINHGYTF.

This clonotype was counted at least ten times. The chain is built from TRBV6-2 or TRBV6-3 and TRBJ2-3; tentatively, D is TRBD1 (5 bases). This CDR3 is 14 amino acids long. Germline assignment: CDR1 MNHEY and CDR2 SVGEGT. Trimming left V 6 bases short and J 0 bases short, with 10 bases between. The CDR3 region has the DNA TGTGCCAGCAGCATGGGGCCGAGCACAGATACGCAGTATTTT. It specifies CASSMGPSTDTQYF.

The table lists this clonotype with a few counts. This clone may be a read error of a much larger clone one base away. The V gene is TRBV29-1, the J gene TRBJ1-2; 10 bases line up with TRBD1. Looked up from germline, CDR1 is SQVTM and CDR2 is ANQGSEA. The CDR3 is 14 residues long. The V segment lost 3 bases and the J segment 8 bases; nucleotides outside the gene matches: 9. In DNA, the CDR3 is TGCAGCGTTGAGAGGGGGACAGGGGTTGAAGGCTACACCTTC. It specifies CSVERGTGVEGYTF.

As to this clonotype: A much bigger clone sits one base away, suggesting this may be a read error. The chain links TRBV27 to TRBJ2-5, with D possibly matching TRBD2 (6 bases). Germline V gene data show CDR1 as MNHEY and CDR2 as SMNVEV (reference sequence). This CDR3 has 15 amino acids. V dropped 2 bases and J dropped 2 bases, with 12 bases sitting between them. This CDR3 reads CASSLTVGGQETQYF. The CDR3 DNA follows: TGTGCCAGCAGTTTAACGGTGGGGGGACAAGAGACCCAGTACTTC.

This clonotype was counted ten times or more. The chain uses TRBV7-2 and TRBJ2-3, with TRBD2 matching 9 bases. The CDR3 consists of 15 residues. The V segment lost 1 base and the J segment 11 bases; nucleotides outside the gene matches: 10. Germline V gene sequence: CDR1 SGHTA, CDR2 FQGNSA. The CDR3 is CASSLVTSGALEQYF. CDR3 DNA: TGTGCCAGCAGCTTAGTGACTAGCGGCGCATTGGAGCAGTATTTT.

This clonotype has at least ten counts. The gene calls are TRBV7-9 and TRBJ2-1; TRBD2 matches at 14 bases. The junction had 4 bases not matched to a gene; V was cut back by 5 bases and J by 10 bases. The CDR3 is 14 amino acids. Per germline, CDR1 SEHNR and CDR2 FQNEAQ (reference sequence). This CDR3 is CASSTRLAGGEQFF. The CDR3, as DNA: TGTGCCAGCAGCACGAGACTAGCGGGGGGGGAGCAGTTCTTC.